This T cell receptor beta chain was captured in a study of OX40 agonist ivuxolimab in advanced cancers. Looking at the study overall: Melanoma, hepatocellular carcinoma, head and neck or renal cell cancer occurred in dose-escalation patients. Aged roughly 23 to 90 with a mean of about 60 years, they were about 78% male.

The CDR3 covers 13 residues. CDR1 is SGHVS and CDR2 is FQNEAQ in the germline V gene. Trimming stripped 5 bases from V and 4 bases from J, with 12 bases between. The table lists this clone with a count of one. Blood sampling took place at baseline, cycle 4 day 1, and cycle 7 day 1. This table comes from immunoSEQ multiplex PCR, and its TCRdb copy is limited to in-frame clones, with some not included. The data show some 17,000 clones, with 75% to 90% seen just once and roughly 29% held by the top ten. The V and J genes are TRBV7-8 and TRBJ2-7; D possibly uses TRBD1 or TRBD2 (5 bases each). Sequencing was performed on CD4+ or CD8+ T cells sorted from blood, taken in a trial of the OX40 agonist ivuxolimab. The sequence was obtained from an adult with an advanced solid tumor such as melanoma, head and neck, liver or kidney cancer. DNA for the CDR3: TGTGCCAGCAGCCCTGGGGGTTCTTACGAGCAGTACTTC. Translated, it gives CASSPGGSYEQYF.